This T cell receptor (beta chain) is drawn from a study of identical twins. This clonotype was detected only a few times. Germline V CDR1 and CDR2: SGHRS, YFSETQ. This CDR3 is 15 amino acids long. V gave up 2 bases and J gave up 4 bases; unmatched junction bases: 6. One entry per CDR3 protein, called by TCRdb with MiXCR from the 5' RACE reads. The profile covers over 550,000 distinct CDR3 sequences, with around 7.4% appearing a single time and 1.6% taken by the ten largest. These data were also reused for a study on yellow fever vaccine responses in identical twins.

The sample consisted of PBMCs. V is TRBV5-1 and J is TRBJ2-1; TRBD2 matches at 7 bases. The sequence was collected from a woman aged 18 to 35 in good health. Written as DNA, the CDR3 is TGCGCCAGCAGCTTCGCTCGCGGGGGTTACAATGAGCAGTTCTTC. It specifies CASSFARGGYNEQFF.